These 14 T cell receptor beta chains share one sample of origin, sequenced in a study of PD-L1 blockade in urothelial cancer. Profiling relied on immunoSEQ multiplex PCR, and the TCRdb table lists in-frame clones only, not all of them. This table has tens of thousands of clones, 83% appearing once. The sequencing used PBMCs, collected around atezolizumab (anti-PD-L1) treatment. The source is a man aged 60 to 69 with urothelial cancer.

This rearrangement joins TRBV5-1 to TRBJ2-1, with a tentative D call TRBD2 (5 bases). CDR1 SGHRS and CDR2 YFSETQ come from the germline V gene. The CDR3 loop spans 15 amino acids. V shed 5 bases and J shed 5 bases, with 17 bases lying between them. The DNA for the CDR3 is TGCGCCAGCAGGATAGGTACCTCGGGAAACAATGAGCAGTTCTTC. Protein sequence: CASRIGTSGNNEQFF.

This chain's CDR3 is CASSEFPGQGNYGYTF. CDR3 coding DNA: TGCGCCAGCAGCGAGTTCCCGGGACAGGGGAACTATGGCTACACCTTC. The gene calls are TRBV5-1 and TRBJ1-2; 10 nucleotides match TRBD1. After removal of 4 bases from V and 2 bases from J, the junction contained 8 bases not matched to a gene. The germline gives CDR1 SGHRS, CDR2 YFSETQ. The CDR3 contains 16 residues.

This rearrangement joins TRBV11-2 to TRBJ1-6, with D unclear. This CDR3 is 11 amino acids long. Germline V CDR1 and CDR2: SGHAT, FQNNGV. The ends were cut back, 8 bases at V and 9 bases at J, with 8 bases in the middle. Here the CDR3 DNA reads TGTGCCAGCCGGGAAAGTTCACCCCTCCACTTT. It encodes CASRESSPLHF. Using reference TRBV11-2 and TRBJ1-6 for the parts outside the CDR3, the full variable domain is EAGVAQSPRYKIIEKRQSVAFWCNPISGHATLYWYQQILGQGPKLLIQFQNNGVVDDSQLPKDRFSAERLKGVDSTLKIQPAKLEDSAVYLCASRESSPLHFGNGTRLTVT.

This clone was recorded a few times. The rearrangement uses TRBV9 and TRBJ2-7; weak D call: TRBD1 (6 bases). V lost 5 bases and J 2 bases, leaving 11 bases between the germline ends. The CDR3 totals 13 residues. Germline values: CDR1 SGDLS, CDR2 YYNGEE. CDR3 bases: TGTGCCAGCAGTCCCGAGGGGGCCTACGAGCAGTACTTC. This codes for CASSPEGAYEQYF.

CDR3 sequence reads: CASSLGGGGGESPLHF. The CDR3 DNA is TGCGCCAGCAGCTTGGGGGGAGGAGGTGGGGAATCACCCCTCCACTTT. The J gene is TRBJ1-6, the V gene TRBV5-1, with D hard to call. Trimming pared 0 bases from V and 10 bases from J, leaving 17 bases between. Germline loops: CDR1 SGHRS, CDR2 YFSETQ. This CDR3 is built from 16 residues. Drawing the rest from reference TRBV5-1 and TRBJ1-6, the complete variable domain is KAGVTQTPRYLIKTRGQQVTLSCSPISGHRSVSWYQQTPGQGLQFLFEYFSETQRNKGNFPGRFSGRQFSNSRSEMNVSTLELGDSALYLCASSLGGGGGESPLHFGNGTRLTVT.

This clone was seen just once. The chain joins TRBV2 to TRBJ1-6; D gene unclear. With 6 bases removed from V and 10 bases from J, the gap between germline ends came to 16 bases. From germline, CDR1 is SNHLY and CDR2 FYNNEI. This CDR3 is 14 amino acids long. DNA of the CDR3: TGTGCCAGCAGCGACACAGCAAGCCTCTCACCCCTCCACTTT. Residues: CASSDTASLSPLHF. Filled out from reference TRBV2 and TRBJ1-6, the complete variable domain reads EPEVTQTPSHQVTQMGQEVILRCVPISNHLYFYWYRQILGQKVEFLVSFYNNEISEKSEIFDDQFSVERPDGSNFTLKIRSTKLEDSAMYFCASSDTASLSPLHFGNGTRLTVT.

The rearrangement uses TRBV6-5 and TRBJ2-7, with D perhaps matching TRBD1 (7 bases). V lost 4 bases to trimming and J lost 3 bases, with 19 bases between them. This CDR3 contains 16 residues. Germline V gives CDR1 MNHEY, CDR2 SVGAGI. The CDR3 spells CASSSRGDSWNYEQYF. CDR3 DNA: TGTGCCAGCAGTTCCCGCGGGGACAGTTGGAACTACGAGCAGTACTTC.

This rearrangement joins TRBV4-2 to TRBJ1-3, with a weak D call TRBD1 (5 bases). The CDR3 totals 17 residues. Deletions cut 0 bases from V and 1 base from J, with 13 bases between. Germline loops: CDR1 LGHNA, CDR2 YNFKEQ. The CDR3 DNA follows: TGTGCCAGCAGCCAAGATCATGGGCCAGGGTCTGGAAACACCATATATTTT. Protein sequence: CASSQDHGPGSGNTIYF.

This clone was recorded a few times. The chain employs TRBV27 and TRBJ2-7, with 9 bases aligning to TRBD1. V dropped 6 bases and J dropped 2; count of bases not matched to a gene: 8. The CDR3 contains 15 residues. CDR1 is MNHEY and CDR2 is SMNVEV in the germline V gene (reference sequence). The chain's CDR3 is CASRPRDRDPYEQYF. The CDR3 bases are TGTGCCAGCAGACCTAGGGACAGGGACCCCTACGAGCAGTACTTC.

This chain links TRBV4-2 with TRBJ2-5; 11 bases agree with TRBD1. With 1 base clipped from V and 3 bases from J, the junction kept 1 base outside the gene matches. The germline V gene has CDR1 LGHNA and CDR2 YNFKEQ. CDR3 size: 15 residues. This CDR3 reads CASSQGTGGEETQYF. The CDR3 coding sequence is TGTGCCAGCAGCCAAGGGACAGGGGGCGAAGAGACCCAGTACTTC.

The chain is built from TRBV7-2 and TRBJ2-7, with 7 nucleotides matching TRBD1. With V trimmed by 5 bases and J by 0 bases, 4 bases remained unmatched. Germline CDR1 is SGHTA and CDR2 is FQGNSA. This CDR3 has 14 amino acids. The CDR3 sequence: CASSTRQGSYEQYF. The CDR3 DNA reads TGTGCCAGCAGCACCAGACAGGGCTCCTACGAGCAGTACTTC.

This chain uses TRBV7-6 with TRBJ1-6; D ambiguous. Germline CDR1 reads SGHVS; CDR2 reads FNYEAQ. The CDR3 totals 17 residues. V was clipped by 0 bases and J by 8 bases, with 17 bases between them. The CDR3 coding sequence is TGTGCCAGCAGCTTAGCGGTGTTCGGAGGCGCCGATTCACCCCTCCACTTT. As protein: CASSLAVFGGADSPLHF.

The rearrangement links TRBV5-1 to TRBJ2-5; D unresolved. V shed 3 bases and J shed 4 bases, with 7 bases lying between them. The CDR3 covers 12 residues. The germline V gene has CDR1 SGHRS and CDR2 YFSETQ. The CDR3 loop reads CASSSPGETQYF. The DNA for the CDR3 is TGCGCCAGCAGCTCCCCCGGAGAGACCCAGTACTTC. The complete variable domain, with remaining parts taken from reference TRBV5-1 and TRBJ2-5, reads KAGVTQTPRYLIKTRGQQVTLSCSPISGHRSVSWYQQTPGQGLQFLFEYFSETQRNKGNFPGRFSGRQFSNSRSEMNVSTLELGDSALYLCASSSPGETQYFGPGTRLLVL.

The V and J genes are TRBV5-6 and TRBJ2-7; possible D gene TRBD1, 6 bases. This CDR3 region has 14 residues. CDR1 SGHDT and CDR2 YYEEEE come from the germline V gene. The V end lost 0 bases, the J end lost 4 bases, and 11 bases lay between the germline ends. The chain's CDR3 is CASSLGRGPYEQYF. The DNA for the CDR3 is TGTGCCAGCAGCTTGGGCAGGGGTCCGTACGAGCAGTACTTC.